The rows below give T cell receptor beta chains drawn from one sample of a study of post-analysis software for immune sequencing data. Via MiXCR, TCRdb re-called the PCR reads, giving one row per CDR3 protein. There are 600,000 to 750,000 distinct CDR3 sequences in the sample; around 64% occur only once, and 10% to 12% lies in the top ten. The specimen sequenced was blood. The receptors derive from a girl aged 2-10 years with multiple sclerosis. Both conserved end residues are part of each CDR3. Each record gives: V gene, CDR3 protein.

v_gene: TRBV4-1
CDR3aa: CASSQVGGVSSYEQYF

v_gene: TRBV7-2
CDR3aa: CASSLGRRGPDYFQETQYF

v_gene: TRBV14
CDR3aa: CASSQAGALAKNIQYF

v_gene: TRBV12-3/TRBV12-4
CDR3aa: CASSLWHTTSNEQFF

v_gene: TRBV29-1
CDR3aa: CSVEGWEGLWNEQFF

v_gene: TRBV25-1
CDR3aa: CASSEFRGGQETQYF

v_gene: TRBV18
CDR3aa: CASSNRQNTEAFF

v_gene: TRBV20-1
CDR3aa: CSASDRGGGNEQFF

v_gene: TRBV20-1
CDR3aa: CSARVGGLSNQPQHF

v_gene: TRBV7-2
CDR3aa: CASTPRDQSLNEKLFF

v_gene: TRBV5-1
CDR3aa: CASSLPRDRNTEAFF

v_gene: TRBV20-1
CDR3aa: CSAKGGGPVGELFF

v_gene: TRBV6-5
CDR3aa: CASSSRLGSSQPQHF

v_gene: TRBV4-1
CDR3aa: CASSQDRDGGDTDTQYF

v_gene: TRBV4-2
CDR3aa: CASSQDSGYEQFF

v_gene: TRBV4-1
CDR3aa: CASSQGQGLGQETQYF

v_gene: TRBV10-3
CDR3aa: CAISESRVGSGGYEQYF

v_gene: TRBV6-1
CDR3aa: CASSELALGFGYTF

v_gene: TRBV20-1
CDR3aa: CSARTTSNEQFF

v_gene: TRBV7-2
CDR3aa: CASSLAVTDTQYF

v_gene: TRBV10-2
CDR3aa: CASSEEERGSSYNEQFF

v_gene: TRBV7-9
CDR3aa: CASSPSRGHLYNEQFF

v_gene: TRBV7-2
CDR3aa: CASAVQGVSKNIQYF

v_gene: TRBV11-2
CDR3aa: CASSLVSREGYTF

v_gene: TRBV6-5
CDR3aa: CASKGEGVGAQAFF

v_gene: TRBV2
CDR3aa: CASIGILAKNIQYF

v_gene: TRBV25-1
CDR3aa: CASSEVTRGTTEAFF

v_gene: TRBV7-9
CDR3aa: CASSLASGDNNEQFF

v_gene: TRBV30
CDR3aa: CAWRVGAAIEQFF

v_gene: TRBV3-1
CDR3aa: CASSLRRDPYEQYF

v_gene: TRBV6-5
CDR3aa: CASSRPWGADTQYF

v_gene: TRBV12-3/TRBV12-4
CDR3aa: CASSLAQGAMPQHF

v_gene: TRBV20-1
CDR3aa: CSARGTALEGYTF

v_gene: TRBV11-2
CDR3aa: CASSLGSGGWRRGSQETQYF

v_gene: TRBV5-1
CDR3aa: CASTPILAGGGTGELFF

v_gene: TRBV12-3/TRBV12-4
CDR3aa: CASTLGQDSSYEQYF

v_gene: TRBV7-3
CDR3aa: CASSSRLAGSMDEQFF

v_gene: TRBV29-1
CDR3aa: CSVQGVDGYTF

v_gene: TRBV20-1
CDR3aa: CSALRGGRETQYF

v_gene: TRBV7-2
CDR3aa: CASSIGTSGGEGETQYF

v_gene: TRBV2
CDR3aa: CASSETGGSANEQFF

v_gene: TRBV7-2
CDR3aa: CASSLLKYGYTF

v_gene: TRBV4-2
CDR3aa: CASSQDRTYNEQFF

v_gene: TRBV7-9
CDR3aa: CASSPDRGGDTQYF

v_gene: TRBV6-1
CDR3aa: CASGGRGRATNYGYTF